This entry lists 20 T cell receptor beta chains sequenced from one sample in a study of blood T cell repertoires in COVID-19. The method was immunoSEQ multiplex PCR; TCRdb's version includes in-frame clones alone and lacks a portion of them. This sample has some 43,000 clones, with about 81% found just once. Sequencing was performed on peripheral blood. These receptors all stem from a man in his forties or fifties with active COVID-19.

The chain uses TRBV12-3 or TRBV12-4 and TRBJ1-1; no reliable D call. This CDR3 region has 12 residues. Trimming removed 9 bases from V and 3 bases from J, with 11 bases in between. The CDR3: CASTSGHTEAFF. In DNA form, the CDR3 reads TGTGCCAGTACGAGCGGCCACACTGAAGCTTTCTTT.

The chain has TRBV5-1 and TRBJ2-5; 10 bases map to TRBD1. The V segment lost 4 bases and the J segment 4 bases; nucleotides outside the gene matches: 7. Germline values: CDR1 SGHRS, CDR2 YFSETQ. This CDR3 spans 15 amino acids. CDR3 DNA: TGCGCCAGCAGCCCCCAGGGACAGGGGACAGAGACCCAGTACTTC. Protein product: CASSPQGQGTETQYF.

This clone was seen a handful of times. The rearrangement joins TRBV11-2 to TRBJ1-6; possibly TRBD1 for D (5 bases). The CDR3 sequence is 15 residues long. Trimming removed 1 base at V and 10 bases at J, with 14 bases between. Germline V lookup: CDR1 SGHAT, CDR2 FQNNGV. The CDR3 sequence is CASSLGWGQGSPLHF. CDR3 nucleotide sequence: TGTGCCAGCAGCTTAGGCTGGGGCCAAGGATCACCCCTCCACTTT.

The chain carries TRBV12-3 or TRBV12-4 and TRBJ2-7; 7 bases match TRBD1. The CDR3 consists of 13 residues. With 4 bases clipped from V and 2 bases from J, the junction kept 2 bases outside the gene matches. CDR3 loop: CASSWTGTYEQYF. For the CDR3, the DNA is TGTGCCAGCAGTTGGACAGGAACCTACGAGCAGTACTTC.

This chain uses TRBV6-5 with TRBJ2-4; D may be TRBD1 (6 bases). The ends were cut back, 7 bases at V and 11 bases at J, with 12 bases in the middle. This CDR3 has 11 residues. Germline CDR1 and CDR2: MNHEY and SVGAGI. The DNA of the CDR3 is TGTGCCAGCACTAACAGGGTCTTTCAGTACTTC. Encoded protein: CASTNRVFQYF.

The genes are TRBV18 and TRBJ2-7; D is possibly TRBD2 (6 bases). The CDR3 contains 12 residues. From germline, CDR1 is KGHSH and CDR2 LQKENI. The germline V and J ends were trimmed by 2 bases and 4 bases, with 6 bases remaining between them. The CDR3 nucleotides read TGTGCCAGCTCACCAGGGAGGTACGAGCAGTACTTC. Amino acid sequence: CASSPGRYEQYF.

This clone has more than one count but fewer than ten. The J gene is TRBJ1-5, the V gene TRBV5-1; the D is unclear. There are 16 residues in the CDR3. Per the germline V gene, CDR1 is SGHRS and CDR2 is YFSETQ. The V and J ends lost 0 bases and 0 bases respectively, with 10 bases between them. CDR3 amino acids: CASSLVLSFSNQPQHF. The CDR3 DNA reads TGCGCCAGCAGCTTGGTATTATCTTTTAGCAATCAGCCCCAGCATTTT.

The sample holds a few counts of this clone. This chain links TRBV5-1 with TRBJ1-1; D unresolved. In germline, CDR1 is SGHRS, CDR2 YFSETQ. The CDR3 totals 15 residues. The V end lost 4 bases, the J end lost 0 bases, and 13 bases lay between the germline ends. DNA of the CDR3: TGCGCCAGCAGCCAAGACCCGGGATTGAACACTGAAGCTTTCTTT. Its translation: CASSQDPGLNTEAFF.

This chain links TRBV7-9 with TRBJ2-7, with 8 bases that match TRBD1. Trimming took 7 bases from V and 3 from J; bases not matched to a gene: 11. The length of the CDR3 is 15 residues. Germline CDR1 SEHNR, CDR2 FQNEAQ (reference sequence). Written as DNA, the CDR3 is TGTGCCAGCAACGACGCCGGGACAGGCCTCTACGAGCAGTACTTC. Residues: CASNDAGTGLYEQYF.

The gene calls are TRBV2 and TRBJ2-3; 14 bases fit TRBD2. CDR1 SNHLY and CDR2 FYNNEI come from the germline V gene. CDR3 size: 19 residues. The V and J ends lost 6 bases and 5 bases, in that order; junction bases with no gene match: 16. The CDR3 here is CASSPSRTSGGKQGDTQYF. DNA for the CDR3: TGTGCCAGCAGCCCCTCCCGGACTAGCGGGGGGAAACAGGGAGATACGCAGTATTTT.

The rearrangement links TRBV27 to TRBJ1-2; possibly TRBD1 for D (5 bases). The germline CDR1 and CDR2 sequences are MNHEY and SMNVEV (reference sequence). Trimming took 2 bases from V and 5 from J, leaving 12 bases between them. CDR3 length equals 14 residues. The CDR3 loop reads CASSLTGGWYGYTF. The CDR3 bases are TGTGCCAGCAGTTTAACGGGGGGGTGGTATGGCTACACCTTC.

The rearrangement links TRBV12-3 or TRBV12-4 to TRBJ1-6; D ambiguous. V was cut by 3 bases and J by 13 bases, with 13 bases left in between. This CDR3 spans 13 amino acids. CDR3 sequence reads: CASSLGTERPLHF. The CDR3 bases are TGTGCCAGCAGTTTGGGCACAGAAAGGCCCCTCCACTTT.

The chain couples TRBV5-1 to TRBJ2-5; the match to TRBD1 covers 7 bases. Germline CDR1 is SGHRS and CDR2 is YFSETQ. Germline trimming cut 2 bases from V and 5 bases from J; bases unmatched to any gene: 6. The CDR3 extends over 14 amino acids. The CDR3 DNA sequence: TGCGCCAGCAGCTTACCGAACAGGGGTGAGACCCAGTACTTC. It codes for CASSLPNRGETQYF. The complete variable domain, with remaining parts taken from reference TRBV5-1 and TRBJ2-5, reads KAGVTQTPRYLIKTRGQQVTLSCSPISGHRSVSWYQQTPGQGLQFLFEYFSETQRNKGNFPGRFSGRQFSNSRSEMNVSTLELGDSALYLCASSLPNRGETQYFGPGTRLLVL.

The J gene is TRBJ1-1, the V gene TRBV19; 7 bases match TRBD1. Germline V CDR1 and CDR2: LNHDA, SQIVND (reference sequence). The CDR3 is 15 amino acids. V was pared by 4 bases and J by 7 bases, with 12 bases of the junction left unmatched. As DNA, the CDR3 is TGTGCCAGTAGTACGCGTACAGGGGCGATGGGTGAAGCTTTCTTT. Its translation: CASSTRTGAMGEAFF. The entire variable domain, with the rest obtained from reference TRBV19 and TRBJ1-1, is as follows: DGGITQSPKYLFRKEGQNVTLSCEQNLNHDAMYWYRQDPGQGLRLIYYSQIVNDFQKGDIAEGYSVSREKKESFPLTVTSAQKNPTAFYLCASSTRTGAMGEAFFGQGTRLTVV.

CDR3 coding DNA: TGTGCCAGCAGTTGGGAAAGGGGGACTGAAGCTTTCTTT. Its translation: CASSWERGTEAFF. The chain links TRBV7-9 to TRBJ1-1; TRBD1 might be the D (6 bases). The CDR3 has 13 amino acids. Germline V lookup: CDR1 SEHNR, CDR2 FQNEAQ (reference sequence). The ends were cut back, 6 bases at V and 5 bases at J, with 13 bases in the middle.

The chain links TRBV11-1 to TRBJ1-2; the D is unclear. Trimming stripped 2 bases from V and 0 bases from J, with 4 bases between. Germline CDR1 and CDR2: SGHAT and FQDESV (reference sequence). The CDR3 consists of 13 residues. The CDR3 protein is CASSLSTNYGYTF. The CDR3 DNA follows: TGTGCCAGCAGCTTATCAACTAACTATGGCTACACCTTC.

The count of this clone is one. The rearrangement links TRBV28 to TRBJ1-3; D is uncertain. This CDR3 comprises 15 residues. The ends were cut back, 8 bases at V and 2 bases at J, with 16 bases in the middle. From germline, CDR1 is MDHEN and CDR2 SYDVKM. The CDR3 nucleotides are TGTGCCAGCCGCCCGGGGAGGGATCCTGGAAACACCATATATTTT. It specifies CASRPGRDPGNTIYF.

This chain uses TRBV11-3 with TRBJ2-3, with TRBD1 identical over 8 bases. This CDR3 has 16 residues. J was trimmed by 6 bases and V by 2 bases; bases with no gene match: 10. Germline assignment: CDR1 SGHNT and CDR2 YENEEA. The CDR3 loop reads CASSLSPGGLSDTQYF. In nucleotides, the CDR3 is TGTGCCAGCAGCTTATCTCCAGGGGGCCTTTCGGATACGCAGTATTTT.

This sequence joins TRBV28 and TRBJ2-3, with 13 bases identical to TRBD2. The V and J ends lost 6 bases and 7 bases, in that order; junction bases with no gene match: 7. The germline CDR1 and CDR2 sequences are MDHEN and SYDVKM. This CDR3 contains 15 residues. The CDR3 DNA reads TGTGCCAGCAGGGATACTAGCGGGGGGGCGCATACGCAGTATTTT. It translates to CASRDTSGGAHTQYF.

V and J are TRBV27 and TRBJ2-3; the D is unclear. Between the trimmed V and J ends, which lost 7 bases and 3 bases, there was a span of 14 bases. This CDR3 region has 14 residues. Germline CDR1 is MNHEY and CDR2 is SMNVEV (reference sequence). Here the CDR3 reads CASTTGAQTDTQYF. The CDR3, as DNA: TGTGCCAGCACCACCGGAGCGCAGACAGATACGCAGTATTTT.